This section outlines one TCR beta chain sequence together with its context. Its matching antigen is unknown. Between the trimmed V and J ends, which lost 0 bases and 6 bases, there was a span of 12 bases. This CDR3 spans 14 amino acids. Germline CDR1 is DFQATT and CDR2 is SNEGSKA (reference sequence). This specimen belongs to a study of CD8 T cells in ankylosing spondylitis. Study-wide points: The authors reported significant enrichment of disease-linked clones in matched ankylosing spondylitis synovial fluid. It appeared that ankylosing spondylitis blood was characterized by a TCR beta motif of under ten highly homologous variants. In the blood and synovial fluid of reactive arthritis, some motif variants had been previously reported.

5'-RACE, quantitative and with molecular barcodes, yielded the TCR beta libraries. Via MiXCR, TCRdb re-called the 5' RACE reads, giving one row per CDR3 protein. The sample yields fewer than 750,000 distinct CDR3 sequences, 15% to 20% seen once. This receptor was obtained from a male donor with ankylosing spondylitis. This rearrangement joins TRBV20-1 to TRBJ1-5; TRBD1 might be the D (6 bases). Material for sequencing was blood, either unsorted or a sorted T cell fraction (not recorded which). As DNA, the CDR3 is TGCAGTGCTAGAGAAACAGGGTTTAGTCAGCCCCAGCATTTT. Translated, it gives CSARETGFSQPQHF.